The following is a T cell receptor beta chain sequence with its context. These data come from a study of CD8 T cells in Susac syndrome. The patients serving as multiple sclerosis controls were treatment-naive. They had stable or active relapsing-remitting disease and fulfilled revised McDonald criteria. FACS enriched CD8+ TEMRA cells, while bulk CD8+ and CD4+ were negatively isolated. cDNA came from approximately 0.5 to 1 ug RNA primed by random hexamers. By means of immunoSEQ multiplex PCR, TCR beta CDR3 spanning 54 Vbeta and 13 Jbeta underwent amplification. TCRdb recomputed calls from the immunoSEQ multiplex PCR reads with MiXCR, one row per CDR3 protein. The data hold about 300,000 distinct CDR3 sequences, with under 95% observed a single time. This TCR was recovered from a human donor with multiple sclerosis. The sample taken for sequencing was CD4+ T cells from PBMCs.

The CDR3 DNA is TGTGCCAGCAGCTCTCCCAAATTGGTGGAAGATACGCAGTATTTT. Translating gives CASSSPKLVEDTQYF. The chain carries TRBV5-4 and TRBJ2-3; D remains unclear. Germline V gene sequence: CDR1 SGHNT, CDR2 YYREEE (reference sequence). Trimming removed 3 bases from V and 5 bases from J, with 16 bases in between. The CDR3 sequence is 15 residues long.